The 25 T cell receptor beta chains presented below share a single source sample, sequenced in a study of shared clonotypes between healthy human individuals. TCRdb keeps only in-frame clones here, not all; method: immunoSEQ multiplex PCR. Here the sample spans approximately 2.4 million clones, about 94% being singletons. Sequenced: naive CD4+ T cells sorted from blood. Subset of the sample: CD45RA+ positively selected. Source of these receptors: a man younger than 35 in good health.

The chain's CDR3 is CASSEQPIGGSSTDTQYF. DNA for the CDR3: TGTGCCAGCAGTGAACAACCGATTGGGGGCAGTAGCACAGATACGCAGTATTTT. The chain carries TRBV6-1 and TRBJ2-3; a weak D match, TRBD1 (6 bases). The CDR3 runs 18 residues. Between the trimmed V and J ends, which lost 2 bases and 0 bases, there was a span of 18 bases. Germline V gene data show CDR1 as MNHNS and CDR2 as SASEGT.

Regarding this clone: Other nucleotide sequences from this sample produce the same CDR3. The chain uses TRBV5-1 and TRBJ2-7, with TRBD2 identical over 9 bases. V gave up 0 bases and J gave up 4 bases; unmatched junction bases: 5. The germline CDR1 and CDR2 sequences are SGHRS and YFSETQ. This CDR3 region has 15 residues. The DNA of the CDR3 is TGCGCCAGCAGCTTGGGGCTAGCGGGAACTTACGAGCAGTACTTC. Amino acid sequence: CASSLGLAGTYEQYF.

J is TRBJ1-5 and V is TRBV7-8, with 9 bases aligning to TRBD1. Unmatched junction bases numbered 5, after V lost 2 bases and J lost 3 bases. The germline V gene has CDR1 SGHVS and CDR2 FQNEAQ. The CDR3 contains 16 residues. The CDR3 DNA sequence: TGTGCCAGCAGCTTAATGACAGGGGGTAACAATCAGCCCCAGCATTTT. As protein: CASSLMTGGNNQPQHF. Variable domain in full (rest from reference TRBV7-8 and TRBJ1-5): GAGVSQSPRYKVAKRGQDVALRCDPISGHVSLFWYQQALGQGPEFLTYFQNEAQLDKSGLPSDRFFAERPEGSVSTLKIQRTQQEDSAVYLCASSLMTGGNNQPQHFGDGTRLSIL.

The CDR3 DNA reads TGCGCCAGCAGCAAACAGGGGGCCGCCGGGGAGCTGTTTTTT. Its protein is CASSKQGAAGELFF. This chain links TRBV4-3 with TRBJ2-2; 9 bases agree with TRBD1. V lost 5 bases and J lost 6; bases outside the gene matches: 4. Germline-derived CDR1 and CDR2 are LGHNA and YSLEER. This CDR3 region has 14 residues.

This chain joins TRBV5-1 and TRBJ2-2; D ambiguous. CDR1 is SGHRS and CDR2 is YFSETQ in the germline V gene. The CDR3 consists of 14 residues. Trimming pared 0 bases from V and 3 bases from J, leaving 6 bases between. The CDR3 loop reads CASSLELYTGELFF. The CDR3 coding sequence is TGCGCCAGCAGCTTGGAGCTATACACCGGGGAGCTGTTTTTT.

The genes are TRBV6-1 and TRBJ1-6, with D uncertain. The V gene's germline CDR1 is MNHNS and CDR2 SASEGT. Trimming pared 2 bases from V and 9 bases from J, leaving 14 bases between. The CDR3 is 15 amino acids. The CDR3 DNA is TGTGCCAGCAGTGAAAGGGTAGCCTCCCTTTCACCCCTCCACTTT. Residues: CASSERVASLSPLHF.

V and J are TRBV5-4 and TRBJ2-5; tentatively, D is TRBD2 (5 bases). CDR1 SGHNT and CDR2 YYREEE come from the germline V gene (reference sequence). CDR3 size: 12 residues. V was clipped by 3 bases and J by 4 bases, with 7 bases between them. The CDR3 spells CASSSRGETQYF. As DNA, the CDR3 is TGTGCCAGCAGCTCTCGGGGAGAGACCCAGTACTTC.

The rearrangement joins TRBV5-1 to TRBJ2-2; D gene unclear. There are 14 residues in the CDR3. Trimming shortened V by 0 bases and J by 5 bases, and 8 bases separated the two germline ends. CDR1 is SGHRS, CDR2 YFSETQ, per germline. The CDR3 DNA follows: TGCGCCAGCAGCTTGGGAGTTGAGACCGGGGAGCTGTTTTTT. Translated, it gives CASSLGVETGELFF.

The J gene is TRBJ1-2, the V gene TRBV5-4; 7 nucleotides align to TRBD1. The germline gives CDR1 SGHNT, CDR2 YYREEE (reference sequence). The length of the CDR3 is 14 residues. V was pared by 1 base and J by 8 bases, with 8 bases of the junction left unmatched. The CDR3 sequence: CASSLQGGRYGYTF. Here the CDR3 DNA reads TGTGCCAGCAGCTTGCAGGGGGGCAGGTACGGCTACACCTTC.

A single count supports this clone. The rearrangement joins TRBV7-9 to TRBJ2-2, with TRBD1 as a possible D gene (6 bases). V lost 4 bases and J 1 base, leaving 7 bases between the germline ends. The CDR3 has 14 amino acids. The germline CDR1 and CDR2 sequences are SEHNR and FQNEAQ (reference sequence). CDR3 DNA: TGTGCCAGCAGCTCACAGGGGAACACCGGGGAGCTGTTTTTT. Residues: CASSSQGNTGELFF.

The chain carries TRBV4-1 and TRBJ2-1; D ambiguous. CDR1 and CDR2 (germline): MGHRA, YSYEKL. The length of the CDR3 is 16 residues. The V end lost 7 bases, the J end lost 9 bases, and 25 bases lay between the germline ends. CDR3 sequence (DNA): TGCGCCAGCACCCTTAACCCAGCGCTGAGCCTCAGTGAGCAGTTCTTC. Amino acid sequence: CASTLNPALSLSEQFF.

This chain joins TRBV18 and TRBJ1-4; D call uncertain. Trimming cost V 3 bases and J 6 bases, with 5 bases left between them. Germline assignment: CDR1 KGHSH and CDR2 LQKENI. The CDR3 length is 12 residues. The CDR3 sequence: CASSPTDEKLFF. CDR3 DNA: TGTGCCAGCTCACCTACGGATGAAAAACTGTTTTTT. Variable domain in full (rest from reference TRBV18 and TRBJ1-4): NAGVMQNPRHLVRRRGQEARLRCSPMKGHSHVYWYRQLPEEGLKFMVYLQKENIIDESGMPKERFSAEFPKEGPSILRIQQVVRGDSAAYFCASSPTDEKLFFGSGTQLSVL.

The rearrangement links TRBV27 to TRBJ2-6; 9 nucleotides line up with TRBD1. Looked up from germline, CDR1 is MNHEY and CDR2 is SMNVEV (reference sequence). V lost 5 bases, J lost 0 bases, and 8 bases stayed unmatched. The CDR3 has 18 amino acids. The CDR3 DNA follows: TGTGCCAGCAGTCCGCGACAGGGGGTACCCTCTGGGGCCAACGTCCTGACTTTC. This gives the protein CASSPRQGVPSGANVLTF.

The chain links TRBV7-9 to TRBJ2-1; D may be TRBD1 (6 bases). Trimming pared 6 bases from V and 2 bases from J, leaving 17 bases between. Looked up from germline, CDR1 is SEHNR and CDR2 is FQNEAQ (reference sequence). The CDR3 contains 16 residues. CDR3 bases: TGTGCCAGCAGACGGACAGCTCTCAGCACCTACAATGAGCAGTTCTTC. Translating it yields CASRRTALSTYNEQFF.

J is TRBJ2-2 and V is TRBV30; possibly TRBD1 for D (7 bases). The CDR3 loop spans 13 amino acids. The V gene's germline CDR1 is GTSNPN and CDR2 SVGIG (reference sequence). The V and J ends lost 7 bases and 6 bases respectively, with 15 bases between them. This CDR3 reads CAFRGTAPGELFF. CDR3 in DNA: TGTGCCTTCCGGGGGACAGCCCCCGGGGAGCTGTTTTTT.

With respect to this clone: The identical CDR3 is also encoded by other nucleotide sequences in the sample. The chain combines TRBV5-4 with TRBJ1-5; no definite D call. Germline-derived CDR1 and CDR2 are SGHNT and YYREEE (reference sequence). Trimming shortened V by 0 bases and J by 0 bases, and 7 bases separated the two germline ends. This CDR3 region has 15 residues. In DNA form, the CDR3 reads TGTGCCAGCAGCTTGGGAGGATCTAGCAATCAGCCCCAGCATTTT. Its translation: CASSLGGSSNQPQHF.

This clone appeared a single time. This chain uses TRBV7-2 with TRBJ2-3, with 10 bases identical to TRBD2. The germline gives CDR1 SGHTA, CDR2 FQGNSA. The CDR3 is 17 residues long. The V segment lost 5 bases and the J segment 3 bases; nucleotides outside the gene matches: 11. The chain's CDR3 is CASSLHSAGGGTDTQYF. CDR3 nucleotide sequence: TGTGCCAGCAGCCTCCATTCAGCGGGAGGGGGAACAGATACGCAGTATTTT.

The V gene is TRBV19, the J gene TRBJ2-3; D gene unclear. The V gene's germline CDR1 is LNHDA and CDR2 SQIVND (reference sequence). The V and J ends lost 7 bases and 2 bases respectively, with 19 bases between them. The CDR3 runs to 16 residues. CDR3: CASKRGPRLLTDTQYF. CDR3 nucleotide sequence: TGTGCCAGTAAACGCGGTCCTCGTCTACTCACAGATACGCAGTATTTT.

The chain carries TRBV4-3 and TRBJ1-6; D remains unclear. Trimming removed 1 base from V and 8 bases from J, with 6 bases in between. The germline V gene has CDR1 LGHNA and CDR2 YSLEER. This CDR3 region has 13 residues. The CDR3 DNA reads as TGCGCCAGCAGCCAAGGTGGGGATTCACCCCTCCACTTT. Translation: CASSQGGDSPLHF.

This chain connects TRBV6-6 to TRBJ2-7, with 9 bases aligning to TRBD1. The V and J ends lost 6 bases and 5 bases, in that order; junction bases with no gene match: 11. Germline values: CDR1 MNHNY, CDR2 SVGAGI (reference sequence). There are 15 residues in the CDR3. The CDR3 coding sequence is TGTGCCAGCAGGGACCCCGGGACAGGGTTAAACGAGCAGTACTTC. Translating it yields CASRDPGTGLNEQYF.

This chain connects TRBV5-6 to TRBJ2-3, with TRBD1 identical over 10 bases. The CDR3 has 16 residues. Germline-derived CDR1 and CDR2 are SGHDT and YYEEEE. J gave up 5 bases and V 3 bases, and 9 bases lay outside the gene matches. CDR3 amino acids: CASSWGQGTQGDTQYF. The CDR3 DNA sequence: TGTGCCAGCAGCTGGGGACAGGGGACACAGGGAGATACGCAGTATTTT.

In the case of this clone: This same CDR3 is encoded by further DNA sequences in the sample. This chain joins TRBV18 and TRBJ1-5; 9 bases agree with TRBD1. From germline, CDR1 is KGHSH and CDR2 LQKENI. CDR3 size: 15 residues. Trimming took 0 bases from V and 6 from J; bases not matched to a gene: 3. The CDR3 is CASSPPGQGPQPQHF. The CDR3 nucleotides read TGTGCCAGCTCACCACCGGGACAGGGCCCTCAGCCCCAGCATTTT.

The chain couples TRBV5-1 to TRBJ2-7, with a weak D call TRBD1 (6 bases). V lost 5 bases and J lost 2, with 17 bases in between. The germline V gene encodes CDR1 SGHRS and CDR2 YFSETQ. This CDR3 has 15 amino acids. CDR3 sequence reads: CASSQIPGQAYEQYF. The CDR3 DNA follows: TGCGCCAGCAGTCAAATTCCGGGACAAGCCTACGAGCAGTACTTC.

This clone appeared once. The chain uses TRBV6-6 and TRBJ1-5; no clear D gene. CDR1 and CDR2 (germline): MNHNY, SVGAGI (reference sequence). Trimming removed 3 bases from V and 8 bases from J, with 8 bases in between. The CDR3 contains 12 residues. The CDR3 protein is CASSYPVEPQHF. The CDR3 coding sequence is TGTGCCAGCAGTTATCCGGTGGAGCCCCAGCATTTT.

J is TRBJ2-7 and V is TRBV2, with 9 bases matching TRBD1. Germline assignment: CDR1 SNHLY and CDR2 FYNNEI. Trimming took 8 bases from V and 2 from J; bases not matched to a gene: 10. The CDR3 is made up of 15 amino acids. This chain's CDR3 is CASGTEQGATYEQYF. The CDR3 DNA follows: TGTGCCAGCGGGACAGAACAGGGGGCCACCTACGAGCAGTACTTC. Full variable domain (rest looked up from reference TRBV2 and TRBJ2-7): EPEVTQTPSHQVTQMGQEVILRCVPISNHLYFYWYRQILGQKVEFLVSFYNNEISEKSEIFDDQFSVERPDGSNFTLKIRSTKLEDSAMYFCASGTEQGATYEQYFGPGTRLTVT.